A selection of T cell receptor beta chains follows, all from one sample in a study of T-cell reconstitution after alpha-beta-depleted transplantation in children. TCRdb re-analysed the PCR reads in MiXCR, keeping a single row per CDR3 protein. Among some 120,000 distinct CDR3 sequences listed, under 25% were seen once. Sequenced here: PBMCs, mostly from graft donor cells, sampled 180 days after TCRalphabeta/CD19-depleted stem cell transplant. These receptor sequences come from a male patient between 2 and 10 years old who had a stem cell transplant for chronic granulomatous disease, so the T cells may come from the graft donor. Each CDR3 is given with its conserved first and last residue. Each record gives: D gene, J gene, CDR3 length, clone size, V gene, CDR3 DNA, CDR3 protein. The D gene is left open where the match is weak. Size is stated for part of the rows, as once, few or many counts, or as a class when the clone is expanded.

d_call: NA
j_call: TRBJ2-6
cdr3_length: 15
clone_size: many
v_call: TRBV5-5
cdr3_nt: TGTGCCAGCAGCCGGGACATCTCTGGGGCCAACGTCCTGACTTTC
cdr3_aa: CASSRDISGANVLTF

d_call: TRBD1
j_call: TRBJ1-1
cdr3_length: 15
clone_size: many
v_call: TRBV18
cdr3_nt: TGTGCCAGCTCACAAACGGACAGGGGGATTGATGAAGCTTTCTTT
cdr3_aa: CASSQTDRGIDEAFF

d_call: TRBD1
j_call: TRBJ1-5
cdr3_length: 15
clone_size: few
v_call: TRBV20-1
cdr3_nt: TGCAGTGCTAGAGAGCGGACAGGGGCTGGTCAGCCCCAGCATTTT
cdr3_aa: CSARERTGAGQPQHF

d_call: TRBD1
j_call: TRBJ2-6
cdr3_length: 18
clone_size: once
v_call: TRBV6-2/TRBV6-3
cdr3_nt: TGTGCCAGCAGAAGGACAGGGGGCGCCTGGTCTGGGGCCAACGTCCTGACTTTC
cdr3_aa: CASRRTGGAWSGANVLTF

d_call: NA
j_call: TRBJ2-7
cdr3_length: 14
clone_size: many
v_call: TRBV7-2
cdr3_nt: TGTGCCAGCAGCTTAGCTGTAAGACCTCAAGAGCAGTACTTC
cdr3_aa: CASSLAVRPQEQYF

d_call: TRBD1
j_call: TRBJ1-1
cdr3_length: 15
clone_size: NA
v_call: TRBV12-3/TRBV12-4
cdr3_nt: TGTGCCAGCAGTCCTCGACAGGGACTGAACACTGAAGCTTTCTTT
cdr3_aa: CASSPRQGLNTEAFF

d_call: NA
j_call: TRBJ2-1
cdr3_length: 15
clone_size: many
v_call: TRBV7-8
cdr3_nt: TGTGCCAGCAGCCTTACGTGGGGGAGGCACAATGAGCAGTTCTTC
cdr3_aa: CASSLTWGRHNEQFF

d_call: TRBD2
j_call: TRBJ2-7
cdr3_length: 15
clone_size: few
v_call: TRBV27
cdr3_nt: TGTGCCAGCAGTCTAACAACTAGCGGGATAGCCGAGCAGTACTTC
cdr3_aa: CASSLTTSGIAEQYF

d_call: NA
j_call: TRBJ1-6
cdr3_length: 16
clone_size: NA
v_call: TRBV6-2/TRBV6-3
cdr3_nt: TGTGCCAGCAGATCCTACATGGGGTCCTATAATTCACCCCTCCACTTT
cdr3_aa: CASRSYMGSYNSPLHF

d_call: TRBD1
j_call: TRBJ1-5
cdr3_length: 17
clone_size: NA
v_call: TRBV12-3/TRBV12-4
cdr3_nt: TGTGCCAGCGGAACCTCACAGGGGCTGGGTGGAAATCAGCCCCAGCATTTT
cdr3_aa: CASGTSQGLGGNQPQHF

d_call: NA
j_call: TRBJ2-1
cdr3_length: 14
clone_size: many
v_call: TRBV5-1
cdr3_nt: TGCGCCAGCAGCTTGGGTCTTTCTAACAATGAGCAGTTCTTC
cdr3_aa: CASSLGLSNNEQFF

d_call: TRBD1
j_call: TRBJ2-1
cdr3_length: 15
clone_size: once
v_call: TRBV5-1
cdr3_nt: TGCGCCAGCAGCCCGGGTGGACAGGACAACAATGAGCAGTTCTTC
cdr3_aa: CASSPGGQDNNEQFF

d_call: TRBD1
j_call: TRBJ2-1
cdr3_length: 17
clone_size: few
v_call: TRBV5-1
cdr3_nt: TGCGCCAGCAGCTTGGGGCCGGGACAGGGGATTATACATGAGCAGTTCTTC
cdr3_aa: CASSLGPGQGIIHEQFF

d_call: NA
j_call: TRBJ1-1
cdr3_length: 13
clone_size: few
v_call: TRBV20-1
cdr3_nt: TGCAGTGCTCGGGACGGCGAGAGGGCTGAAGCTTTCTTT
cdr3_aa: CSARDGERAEAFF

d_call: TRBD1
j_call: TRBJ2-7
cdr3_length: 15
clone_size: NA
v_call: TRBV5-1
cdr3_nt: TGCGCCAGCAGCTGGCTAATGGGACAGGTCTACGAGCAGTACTTC
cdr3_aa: CASSWLMGQVYEQYF

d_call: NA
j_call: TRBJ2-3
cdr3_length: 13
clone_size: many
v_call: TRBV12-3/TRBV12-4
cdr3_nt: TGTGCCACCGACAGGCCCAGCACAGATACGCAGTATTTT
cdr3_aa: CATDRPSTDTQYF

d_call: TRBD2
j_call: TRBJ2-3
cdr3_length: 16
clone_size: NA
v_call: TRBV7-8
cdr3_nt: TGTGCCAGCAGTGGACGGGAGGACTACAGCACAGATACGCAGTATTTT
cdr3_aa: CASSGREDYSTDTQYF

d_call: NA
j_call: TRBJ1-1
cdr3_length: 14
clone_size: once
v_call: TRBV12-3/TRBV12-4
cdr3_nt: TGTGCCAGCAGTTTTTCCGGGGGAAGCACTGAAGCTTTCTTT
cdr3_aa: CASSFSGGSTEAFF

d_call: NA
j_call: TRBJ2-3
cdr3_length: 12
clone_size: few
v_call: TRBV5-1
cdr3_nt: TGCGCCAGCAGCTTCGGTTCAGATACGCAGTATTTT
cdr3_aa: CASSFGSDTQYF

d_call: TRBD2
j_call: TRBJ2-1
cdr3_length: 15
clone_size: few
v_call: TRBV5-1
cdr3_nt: TGCGCCAGCAGCTACCGGACTAGCTGGGACAATGAGCAGTTCTTC
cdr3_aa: CASSYRTSWDNEQFF

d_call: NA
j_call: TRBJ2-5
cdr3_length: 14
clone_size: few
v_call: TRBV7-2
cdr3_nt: TGTGCCAGCAGCTTATACGGAAATTCAGAGACCCAGTACTTC
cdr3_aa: CASSLYGNSETQYF

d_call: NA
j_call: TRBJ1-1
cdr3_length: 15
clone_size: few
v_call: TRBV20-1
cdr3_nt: TGCAGTGCTAGACCCGTCCCCGGAGGGTACACTGAAGCTTTCTTT
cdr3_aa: CSARPVPGGYTEAFF

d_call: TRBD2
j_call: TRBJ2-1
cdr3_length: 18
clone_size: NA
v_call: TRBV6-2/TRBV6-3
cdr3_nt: TGTGCCAGCAGTTACGACCCCGTCGGGGGGAACTCCTACAATGAGCAGTTCTTC
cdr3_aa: CASSYDPVGGNSYNEQFF

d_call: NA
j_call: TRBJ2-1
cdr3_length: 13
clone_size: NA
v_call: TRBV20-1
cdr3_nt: TGCAGTGCTCGCCCAGTGAAGGGCAATGAGCAGTTCTTC
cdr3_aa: CSARPVKGNEQFF

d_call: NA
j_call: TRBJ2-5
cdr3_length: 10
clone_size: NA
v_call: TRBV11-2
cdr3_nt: TGTGCCAGCAGCTTGGGGACCCAGTACTTC
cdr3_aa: CASSLGTQYF

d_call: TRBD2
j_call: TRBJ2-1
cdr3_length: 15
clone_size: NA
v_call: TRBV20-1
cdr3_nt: TGCAGTGCTCCCACCGGGACTAGCGGAAACAATGAGCAGTTCTTC
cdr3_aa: CSAPTGTSGNNEQFF

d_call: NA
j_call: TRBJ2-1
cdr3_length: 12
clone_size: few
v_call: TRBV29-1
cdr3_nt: TGCAGCGTTGGGGCAGGGAGGAGTGAGCAGTTCTTC
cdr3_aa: CSVGAGRSEQFF

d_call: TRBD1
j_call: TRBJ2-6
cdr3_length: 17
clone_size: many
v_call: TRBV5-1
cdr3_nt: TGCGCCACCAAACCGGGACAGCAAAACTCTGGGGCCAACGTCCTGACTTTC
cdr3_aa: CATKPGQQNSGANVLTF

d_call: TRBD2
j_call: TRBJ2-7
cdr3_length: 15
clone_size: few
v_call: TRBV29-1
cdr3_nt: TGCAGCGTTGAAGAGCCTCTCGCGGGAGGTTACGAGCAGTACTTC
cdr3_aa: CSVEEPLAGGYEQYF

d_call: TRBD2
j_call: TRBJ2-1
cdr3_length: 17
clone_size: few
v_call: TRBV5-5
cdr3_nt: TGTGCCAGCAGCTTGGAGGTTTTAGCGGGGGGGCGCAATGAGCAGTTCTTC
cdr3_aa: CASSLEVLAGGRNEQFF

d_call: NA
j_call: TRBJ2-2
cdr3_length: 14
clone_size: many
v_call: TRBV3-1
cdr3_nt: TGTGCCAGCAGCCCTGGGCAGGACACCGGGGAGCTGTTTTTT
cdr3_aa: CASSPGQDTGELFF

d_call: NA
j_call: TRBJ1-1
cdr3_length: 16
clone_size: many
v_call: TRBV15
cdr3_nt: TGTGCCACCAGCAGAGCGGGACCGGGGATGAACACTGAAGCTTTCTTT
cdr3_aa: CATSRAGPGMNTEAFF

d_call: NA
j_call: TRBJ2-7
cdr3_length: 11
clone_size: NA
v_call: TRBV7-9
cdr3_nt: TGTGCCAGCAGCTCCGAAGGGGAGCAGTACTTC
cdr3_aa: CASSSEGEQYF

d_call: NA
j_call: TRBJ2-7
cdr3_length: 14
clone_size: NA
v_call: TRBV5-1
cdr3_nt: TGCGCCAGCAGCTTGGGGTCACTCTACTACGAGCAGTACTTC
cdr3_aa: CASSLGSLYYEQYF

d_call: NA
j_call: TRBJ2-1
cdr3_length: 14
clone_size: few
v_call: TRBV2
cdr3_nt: TGTGCCAGCACCCTTGACATCAGCGGGCGTGAGCAGTTCTTC
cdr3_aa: CASTLDISGREQFF

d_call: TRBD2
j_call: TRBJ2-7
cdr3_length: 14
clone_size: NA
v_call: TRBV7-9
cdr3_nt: TGTGCCAGCAGGAGGGAGGGCGGAGTCTACGAGCAGTACTTC
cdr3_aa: CASRREGGVYEQYF

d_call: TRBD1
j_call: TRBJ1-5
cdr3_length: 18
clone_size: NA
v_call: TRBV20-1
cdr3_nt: TGCAGTGCTAGAGACTGGGACAGGGGTCCACCGGTAAAAAGGGCCCAGCATTTT
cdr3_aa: CSARDWDRGPPVKRAQHF

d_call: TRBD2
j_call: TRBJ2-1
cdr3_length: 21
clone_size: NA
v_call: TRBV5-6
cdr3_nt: TGTGCCAGCAGCTTGCCCCGACTAGCGGGAGATTACAGCCTCCCCAACAATGAGCAGTTCTTC
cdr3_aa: CASSLPRLAGDYSLPNNEQFF

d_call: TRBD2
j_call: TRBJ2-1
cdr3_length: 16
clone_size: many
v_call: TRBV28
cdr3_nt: TGTGCCAGCAGTTTATCGGGGACTAGCGGGAGTAATGAGCAGTTCTTC
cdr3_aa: CASSLSGTSGSNEQFF

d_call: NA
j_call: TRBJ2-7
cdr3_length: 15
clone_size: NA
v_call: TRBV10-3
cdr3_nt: TGTGCCATCAGTGAGAGGGCTAGCCCGACCTACGAGCAGTACTTC
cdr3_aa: CAISERASPTYEQYF